The clone carrying this T cell receptor beta chain showed up just a few times. The antigen remains undetermined. The junction had 10 bases not matched to a gene; V was cut back by 6 bases and J by 12 bases. This CDR3 spans 13 amino acids. Germline CDR1 MNHNY, CDR2 SVGAGI (reference sequence). Purity of each sorted population was above 95%. This record belongs to a study of beta chain features in type 1 diabetes. The study, taken as a whole, reports: The study found that naive, central memory and Treg TCRB repertoires appeared more similar in patients than in healthy donors.

Investigators reverse transcribed all isolated RNA, so they sequenced expressed TCRB transcripts. Produced via immunoSEQ multiplex PCR; TCRdb's table is partial and in-frame only. In the table there are under 900,000 clones, 15% to 20% of which are singletons. This sequence originates from a woman between 18 and 30 years old in good health. V and J are TRBV6-6 and TRBJ1-4, with 7 positions matching TRBD1. Sequences were obtained from naive CD4+ T cells from blood. CDR3 sequence reads: CASSQQGSKELFF. The DNA for the CDR3 is TGTGCCAGCAGCCAACAGGGGTCGAAGGAACTGTTTTTT.